The 20 T cell receptor beta chains reported below all come from one sample, sequenced in a study of T-cell reconstitution after alpha-beta-depleted transplantation in children. Construction of the TCRbeta library involved unique molecular identifiers. TCRdb passed the PCR reads through MiXCR, listing each CDR3 protein once. The sample has around 130,000 distinct CDR3 sequences; more than 9.5% are singletons. This specimen consisted of PBMCs, mostly from graft donor cells, obtained 180 days after TCRalphabeta/CD19-depleted stem cell transplant. All receptors come from a girl less than two years old who had a stem cell transplant for combined immunodeficiency, so the T cells may come from the graft donor.

This clonotype was seen only a few times. The V call is TRBV20-1, the J call TRBJ2-5, with 12 bases lining up with TRBD1. Germline V lookup: CDR1 DFQATT, CDR2 SNEGSKA (reference sequence). The CDR3 has 16 residues. The V and J ends lost 3 bases and 6 bases, in that order; junction bases with no gene match: 11. The CDR3 sequence is CSASPGTGGFLKTQYF. DNA of the CDR3: TGCAGTGCTAGCCCCGGGACAGGGGGCTTTTTGAAGACCCAGTACTTC.

This clonotype was counted between two and nine times. This chain connects TRBV5-1 to TRBJ1-2; no definite D call. CDR1 and CDR2 from the germline V gene are SGHRS and YFSETQ. V was shortened by 2 bases and J by 0 bases, with 8 bases between the two germline ends. The CDR3 covers 14 residues. CDR3 residues: CASSFTAANYGYTF. The CDR3 coding sequence is TGCGCCAGCAGCTTCACGGCTGCTAACTATGGCTACACCTTC.

V is TRBV5-1 and J is TRBJ1-2; D remains ambiguous. Germline V gene lookup returns CDR1 SGHRS and CDR2 YFSETQ. V gave up 3 bases and J gave up 1 base, with 13 bases separating them. The CDR3 is 15 residues long. For the CDR3, the DNA is TGCGCCAGCAGCTCCAGGACGCAACTTAACTATGGCTACACCTTC. It encodes CASSSRTQLNYGYTF.

As to this clonotype: The CDR3 ends on some other residue instead of the conserved phenylalanine or tryptophan, so this is likely a read error. The chain is built from TRBV24-1 and TRBJ1-4, with 8 nucleotides matching TRBD1. The CDR3 covers 16 residues. V shed 3 bases, J shed 2 bases, and the junction held 4 bases outside the gene matches. CDR1 is KGHDR and CDR2 is SFDVKD in the germline V gene. CDR3 nucleotide sequence: TGTGCCACCAGTGATGCTCGGACAGGGACTAATGAAAAACTGTTTTTG. Its protein is CATSDARTGTNEKLFL.

This clonotype showed up many times. The gene calls are TRBV7-8 and TRBJ2-3, with 9 bases identical to TRBD1. The V and J ends lost 0 bases and 3 bases, in that order; junction bases with no gene match: 4. The CDR3 is 16 residues long. The germline gives CDR1 SGHVS, CDR2 FQNEAQ. CDR3 protein: CASSLAYRGQTDTQYF. The CDR3, as DNA: TGTGCCAGCAGCTTAGCTTACAGGGGGCAGACAGATACGCAGTATTTT.

This clonotype was counted a few times. The rearrangement uses TRBV15 and TRBJ2-7; 8 bases match TRBD1. The J segment lost 1 base and the V segment lost 5 bases, leaving 1 base of the junction unmatched. The CDR3 runs 13 residues. Looked up from germline, CDR1 is LNHNV and CDR2 is YYDKDF (reference sequence). Written as DNA, the CDR3 is TGTGCCACCAGCTGGGACAGGTCCTACGAGCAGTACTTC. The encoded protein is CATSWDRSYEQYF.

This clonotype occurred many times. The rearrangement joins TRBV20-1 to TRBJ2-5; TRBD2 is a possible D gene (6 bases). Germline CDR1 reads DFQATT; CDR2 reads SNEGSKA (reference sequence). The CDR3 totals 13 residues. V was shortened by 3 bases and J by 5 bases, with 13 bases between the two germline ends. This CDR3 is CSASAPGVETQYF. The CDR3 DNA sequence: TGCAGTGCTAGCGCTCCGGGAGTGGAGACCCAGTACTTC.

The genes are TRBV10-3 and TRBJ1-4, with a possible D match to TRBD1 (6 bases). The germline gives CDR1 ENHRY, CDR2 SYGVKD. V was cut by 2 bases and J by 6 bases, with 10 bases left in between. The CDR3 loop spans 14 amino acids. The CDR3, as DNA: TGTGCCATCAGTGAGCACAGGGACCATGAAAAACTGTTTTTT. The encoded protein is CAISEHRDHEKLFF.

This sequence joins TRBV20-1 and TRBJ2-7; maybe TRBD2 (5 bases). Germline-derived CDR1 and CDR2 are DFQATT and SNEGSKA (reference sequence). This CDR3 has 13 residues. The germline V and J ends were trimmed by 0 bases and 3 bases, with 9 bases remaining between them. Here the CDR3 reads CSARESGFYEQYF. The CDR3 DNA reads TGCAGTGCTAGAGAAAGCGGTTTCTACGAGCAGTACTTC.

This clonotype was detected ten times or more. The chain carries TRBV20-1 and TRBJ2-1; TRBD2 matches 12 bases. After removal of 3 bases from V and 0 bases from J, the junction contained 6 bases not matched to a gene. This CDR3 has 17 amino acids. CDR1 is DFQATT and CDR2 is SNEGSKA in the germline V gene (reference sequence). CDR3 bases: TGCAGTGCTAGCCCAACTAGCGGGGGGTTCTCCTACAATGAGCAGTTCTTC. Encoded protein: CSASPTSGGFSYNEQFF.

The V call is TRBV6-1, the J call TRBJ2-5; D might be TRBD2 (6 bases). The CDR3 consists of 15 residues. CDR1 and CDR2 (germline): MNHNS, SASEGT. Trimming shortened V by 8 bases and J by 1 base, and 17 bases separated the two germline ends. The chain's CDR3 is CASGMGGVGQETQYF. The CDR3, as DNA: TGTGCCAGCGGGATGGGGGGAGTGGGCCAAGAGACCCAGTACTTC.

This clonotype was observed a few times. The genes are TRBV11-2 and TRBJ2-3; D may be TRBD1 (7 bases). CDR1 and CDR2 from the germline V gene are SGHAT and FQNNGV. The germline V and J ends were trimmed by 0 bases and 2 bases, with 21 bases remaining between them. This CDR3 contains 19 residues. The CDR3 loop is CASSLEGGKGAEFTDTQYF. The CDR3 DNA reads TGTGCCAGCAGCTTAGAGGGGGGTAAGGGGGCCGAGTTCACAGATACGCAGTATTTT. The full variable domain, completed using reference TRBV11-2 and TRBJ2-3, is EAGVAQSPRYKIIEKRQSVAFWCNPISGHATLYWYQQILGQGPKLLIQFQNNGVVDDSQLPKDRFSAERLKGVDSTLKIQPAKLEDSAVYLCASSLEGGKGAEFTDTQYFGPGTRLTVL.

The rearrangement links TRBV20-1 to TRBJ2-1; D not resolved. Germline values: CDR1 DFQATT, CDR2 SNEGSKA (reference sequence). The length of the CDR3 is 15 residues. V lost 4 bases, J lost 0 bases, and 13 bases lay in between. The CDR3 loop is CSAIRPTSSYNEQFF. The DNA for the CDR3 is TGCAGTGCTATAAGACCGACGAGCTCCTACAATGAGCAGTTCTTC.

The CDR3 here is CASSQSNRPDEQFF. The CDR3 DNA follows: TGTGCCAGCAGCCAGAGCAATCGGCCTGATGAGCAGTTCTTC. The chain links TRBV3-1 to TRBJ2-1; D call uncertain. This CDR3 has 14 residues. The germline V gene encodes CDR1 LGHDT and CDR2 YNNKEL (reference sequence). V shed 3 bases and J shed 8 bases, with 14 bases lying between them.

This clonotype was counted only a few times. The chain carries TRBV20-1 and TRBJ2-7, with 9 bases fitting TRBD1. Germline loops: CDR1 DFQATT, CDR2 SNEGSKA (reference sequence). Trimming removed 5 bases from V and 1 base from J; junction bases left unmatched: 6. There are 14 residues in the CDR3. This CDR3 is CSASGTGNSYEQYF. The CDR3 DNA is TGCAGTGCTTCCGGGACAGGGAATTCCTACGAGCAGTACTTC.

This clonotype has more than one count but fewer than ten. The V and J genes are TRBV3-1 and TRBJ2-2; TRBD2 might be the D (6 bases). Per the germline V gene, CDR1 is LGHDT and CDR2 is YNNKEL (reference sequence). This CDR3 comprises 13 residues. V dropped 8 bases and J dropped 6 bases, with 13 bases sitting between them. In nucleotides, the CDR3 is TGTGCCAGCGCGGAGGGTTGGTCCGGGGAGCTGTTTTTT. Its protein is CASAEGWSGELFF.

This clonotype appeared many times. The chain carries TRBV12-3 or TRBV12-4 and TRBJ2-4; weak D call: TRBD2 (5 bases). Trimming stripped 3 bases from V and 4 bases from J, with 10 bases between. CDR3 length: 14 amino acids. CDR3 nucleotide sequence: TGTGCCAGCAGTTTTTCGGGATCTAAAAACATTCAGTACTTC. This encodes CASSFSGSKNIQYF.

The rearrangement uses TRBV12-3 or TRBV12-4 and TRBJ2-7; D is undetermined. V lost 2 bases, J lost 2 bases, and 4 bases lay in between. The CDR3 covers 12 residues. The CDR3 sequence is CASSLTAYEQYF. The CDR3 bases are TGTGCCAGCAGTTTAACAGCCTACGAGCAGTACTTC.

This clonotype was picked up a small number of times. This chain connects TRBV6-2 or TRBV6-3 to TRBJ2-1; 8 bases align to TRBD1. V lost 7 bases and J lost 6; bases outside the gene matches: 8. Germline V CDR1 and CDR2: MNHEY, SVGEGT. The CDR3 is 14 amino acids. As DNA, the CDR3 is TGTGCCAGCACCCTGGACAGGGTCGGCAATGAGCAGTTCTTC. This translates into CASTLDRVGNEQFF.

The gene calls are TRBV6-5 and TRBJ2-7; D might be TRBD1 (6 bases). The V gene lost 0 bases and the J gene lost 6 bases, with 6 bases spanning the gap. Per the germline V gene, CDR1 is MNHEY and CDR2 is SVGAGI. The CDR3 consists of 12 residues. Here the CDR3 DNA reads TGTGCCAGCAGTTACTCAGGGGGCGAGCAGTACTTC. Protein product: CASSYSGGEQYF.